Sequencing of this T cell receptor beta chain was carried out in a study of OX40 agonist ivuxolimab in advanced cancers. Overall study: Eligibility rules accepted prior anti-PD-1, anti-PD-L1 or anti-CTLA-4 therapy, and 40% to 50% had some.

J lost 5 bases, V lost 5 bases, and 9 bases had no gene match. The germline gives CDR1 SGHTA, CDR2 FQGNSA. This CDR3 is built from 16 residues. Enrollment shut out patients with autoimmune disease history or systemic immunosuppression. The repertoire was sequenced with immunoSEQ multiplex PCR; TCRdb's copy has only in-frame clones and lacks some. The sample has approximately 88,000 clones, approximately 90% seen once; the top ten hold 0.72%. This clone is a singleton in its sample. This clonotype originated in an adult with an advanced solid tumor such as melanoma, head and neck, liver or kidney cancer. The input for sequencing was CD4+ or CD8+ T cells sorted from blood, taken in a trial of the OX40 agonist ivuxolimab. The chain carries TRBV7-2 and TRBJ2-2; 9 bases are a match to TRBD1. The CDR3 region is CASSKIQGAETGELFF. The CDR3 DNA reads TGTGCCAGCAGCAAGATACAGGGGGCAGAGACCGGGGAGCTGTTTTTT.